This T cell receptor beta chain appears in the sequencing data of a study of T cells in Graves' hyperthyroidism and ophthalmopathy. This clonotype was seen many times. There were TCR beta CDR3 regions amplified from RNA transcripts. In the first-round RT-PCR of the TCR CDR3, the HTBI primer set was used. TCRdb reanalysed the multiplex PCR reads using MiXCR and keeps one entry per CDR3 protein. Of about 350,000 distinct CDR3 sequences listed, approximately 15% are singletons. V was trimmed by 3 bases and J by 2 bases, leaving 13 bases between them. CDR1 MDHEN and CDR2 SYDVKM come from the germline V gene. The CDR3 is 15 residues long. An absence of ophthalmopathy progression within 18 months meant stable Graves' hyperthyroidism.

The rearrangement uses TRBV28 and TRBJ1-2; D is unclear. Sample: blood. This TCR derives from a woman between 25 and 40 years old with Graves' hyperthyroidism. The CDR3: CASSFFAPGNYGYTF. The CDR3 nucleotides read TGTGCCAGCAGTTTCTTTGCTCCGGGAAACTATGGCTACACCTTC.